The 28 T cell receptor beta chains in this list originate from one sample, sequenced in a study of blood T cell repertoires in COVID-19. Measured with immunoSEQ multiplex PCR; TCRdb has only the in-frame clones, and not every one. The repertoire consists of about 410,000 clones, with around 89% occurring once and the leading ten covering about 1.6%. Specimen: peripheral blood. The receptors were sampled from a woman between 40 and 50 years old with COVID-19, enrolled during active disease.

The chain is built from TRBV2 and TRBJ1-2; D ambiguous. The germline V gene encodes CDR1 SNHLY and CDR2 FYNNEI. Deletions cut 3 bases from V and 4 bases from J, with 9 bases between. CDR3 length: 13 residues. CDR3 sequence reads: CASSEEDLYGYTF. In DNA, the CDR3 is TGTGCCAGCAGTGAGGAGGACCTCTATGGCTACACCTTC.

The chain has TRBV18 and TRBJ1-3; 10 positions match TRBD1. The V gene end was trimmed by 5 bases and the J gene end by 8 bases; junction bases not matched to a gene: 6. Germline V CDR1 and CDR2: KGHSH, LQKENI. The CDR3 contains 14 residues. The CDR3 DNA sequence: TGTGCCAGCTCAACCCCGGGACAGGGGTACACCATATATTTT. Its protein product is CASSTPGQGYTIYF. Together with reference TRBV18 and TRBJ1-3, the CDR3 gives the full variable domain: NAGVMQNPRHLVRRRGQEARLRCSPMKGHSHVYWYRQLPEEGLKFMVYLQKENIIDESGMPKERFSAEFPKEGPSILRIQQVVRGDSAAYFCASSTPGQGYTIYFGEGSWLTVV.

The chain uses TRBV28 and TRBJ1-2; weak D call: TRBD1 (5 bases). V was pared by 6 bases and J by 0 bases, with 11 bases between. The CDR3 totals 14 residues. Germline V gene data show CDR1 as MDHEN and CDR2 as SYDVKM. The CDR3 nucleotides read TGTGCCAGCAGCCTCGGGACTTCTAACTATGGCTACACCTTC. Amino acid sequence: CASSLGTSNYGYTF.

This rearrangement joins TRBV19 to TRBJ1-6; 10 bases fit TRBD1. V trimming: 6 bases; J trimming: 9 bases; junction bases outside the gene matches: 2. Germline lookup yields CDR1 LNHDA and CDR2 SQIVND (reference sequence). The CDR3 is 13 amino acids. The CDR3 region is CASSGTGVSPLHF. For the CDR3, the DNA is TGTGCCAGTAGCGGGACAGGGGTTTCACCCCTCCACTTT.

CDR3: CASSDHRDSYGYTF. CDR3 DNA sequence: TGTGCCAGCAGTGACCACCGGGACAGCTATGGCTACACCTTC. The chain joins TRBV6-1 to TRBJ1-2, with 7 positions matching TRBD1. Germline V CDR1 and CDR2: MNHNS, SASEGT. The junction had 5 bases not matched to a gene; V was cut back by 3 bases and J by 4 bases. CDR3 length: 14 amino acids.

This chain connects TRBV6-2 or TRBV6-3 to TRBJ2-3; 7 bases match TRBD1. With 4 bases clipped from V and 3 bases from J, the junction kept 10 bases outside the gene matches. The CDR3 spans 16 residues. CDR1 and CDR2 from the germline V gene are MNHEY and SVGEGT. The CDR3 sequence: CASSSYRDRITDTQYF. The DNA for the CDR3 is TGTGCCAGCAGTTCGTACCGGGACAGAATAACAGATACGCAGTATTTT.

This clone was detected only a few times. The V and J genes are TRBV28 and TRBJ1-1, with D possibly TRBD1 on 6 matching bases. Per germline, CDR1 MDHEN and CDR2 SYDVKM. V dropped 6 bases and J dropped 5 bases, with 19 bases sitting between them. This CDR3 region has 15 residues. The CDR3 sequence is CASSPPQGSGTEAFF. In nucleotides, the CDR3 is TGTGCCAGCAGCCCTCCCCAGGGGAGTGGGACTGAAGCTTTCTTT.

This clone appeared a single time. The chain recombines TRBV28 with TRBJ2-7, with TRBD2 matching 13 bases. Losses at the gene ends were 3 bases for V and 3 bases for J; bases not matched to a gene: 2. There are 15 residues in the CDR3. From germline, CDR1 is MDHEN and CDR2 SYDVKM. The CDR3 nucleotides are TGTGCCAGCAGTTTGGGGACTAGCGGGGTCTACGAGCAGTACTTC. Its translation: CASSLGTSGVYEQYF.

This clone has a single count. The chain recombines TRBV3-1 (or the pseudogene TRBV3-2) with TRBJ1-6; TRBD1 might be the D (5 bases). Looked up from germline, CDR1 is LGHDT and CDR2 is YNNKEL (reference sequence). Trimming pared 0 bases from V and 11 bases from J, leaving 20 bases between. The CDR3 consists of 17 residues. The CDR3 bases are TGTGCCAGCAGCCAAGATCGTGGAGGGGCCCTGGGGACACCCCTCCACTTT. It encodes CASSQDRGGALGTPLHF.

The chain links TRBV28 to TRBJ1-2; maybe TRBD1 (5 bases). The CDR3 spans 14 residues. Deletions cut 1 base from V and 2 bases from J, with 8 bases between. Germline loops: CDR1 MDHEN, CDR2 SYDVKM. The CDR3 DNA follows: TGTGCCAGCAGTTTATTGACAGTGAACTATGGCTACACCTTC. Amino acids: CASSLLTVNYGYTF.

This clone has a single count. The chain uses TRBV7-2 and TRBJ2-7, with 11 bases lining up with TRBD2. J was trimmed by 1 base and V by 5 bases; bases with no gene match: 16. The CDR3 consists of 19 residues. The germline V gene has CDR1 SGHTA and CDR2 FQGNSA. The CDR3 here is CASSLKAGLAVVGSYEQYF. As DNA, the CDR3 is TGTGCCAGCAGCCTCAAAGCGGGACTAGCGGTCGTCGGGTCCTACGAGCAGTACTTC.

The V call is TRBV6-5, the J call TRBJ2-7, with a possible D match to TRBD1 (6 bases). Germline assignment: CDR1 MNHEY and CDR2 SVGAGI. There are 14 residues in the CDR3. The V end was cut by 4 bases, the J end by 1 base, with 11 bases between. In DNA, the CDR3 is TGTGCCAGCAGTTCCCCGGGACAATCCTACGAGCAGTACTTC. Translated: CASSSPGQSYEQYF.

The chain is built from TRBV5-1 and TRBJ2-1; TRBD1 aligns across 11 bases. Per the germline V gene, CDR1 is SGHRS and CDR2 is YFSETQ. The CDR3 has 15 amino acids. V lost 0 bases and J lost 5; bases outside the gene matches: 1. CDR3 nucleotide sequence: TGCGCCAGCAGCTTGGCGGGACAGGGGGACAATGAGCAGTTCTTC. Protein product: CASSLAGQGDNEQFF.

The chain carries TRBV10-1 and TRBJ1-3, with a possible D match to TRBD1 (5 bases). This CDR3 contains 17 residues. Germline assignment: CDR1 WNHNN and CDR2 SYGVQD (reference sequence). The germline V and J ends were trimmed by 3 bases and 0 bases, with 15 bases remaining between them. The CDR3 DNA sequence: TGCGCCAGCAGTGACCCGACAGTTTGCCCCTCTGGAAACACCATATATTTT. Translated, it gives CASSDPTVCPSGNTIYF.

The rearrangement links TRBV19 to TRBJ1-2, with D unresolved. V was shortened by 0 bases and J by 7 bases, with 6 bases between the two germline ends. This CDR3 region has 12 residues. Germline values: CDR1 LNHDA, CDR2 SQIVND (reference sequence). CDR3 bases: TGTGCCAGTAGTATAGATCCGGGTGGCTACACCTTC. This sequence encodes CASSIDPGGYTF.

This clone occurred once. The genes are TRBV7-2 and TRBJ1-1; no definite D call. The germline V and J ends were trimmed by 5 bases and 1 base, with 8 bases remaining between them. Germline values: CDR1 SGHTA, CDR2 FQGNSA. The CDR3 has 13 amino acids. In DNA form, the CDR3 reads TGTGCCAGCAGCCCAGACTGGAACACTGAAGCTTTCTTT. It codes for CASSPDWNTEAFF. Looking up the rest from reference TRBV7-2 and TRBJ1-1 gives the full variable domain: GAGVSQSPSNKVTEKGKDVELRCDPISGHTALYWYRQSLGQGLEFLIYFQGNSAPDKSGLPSDRFSAERTGGSVSTLTIQRTQQEDSAVYLCASSPDWNTEAFFGQGTRLTVV.

This clone appeared once. The CDR3 is CASSSTLGQLTEAFF. The DNA for the CDR3 is TGTGCCAGCAGCTCGACTTTAGGACAACTCACCGAAGCTTTCTTT. V gene TRBV7-9 combines with J gene TRBJ1-1, with D maybe TRBD1 (5 bases). This CDR3 spans 15 amino acids. Looked up from germline, CDR1 is SEHNR and CDR2 is FQNEAQ (reference sequence). V was cut by 4 bases and J by 8 bases, with 20 bases left in between.

CDR3 sequence: CASSLTGTHPAHGYTF. CDR3 DNA sequence: TGCGCCAGCAGCTTGACCGGGACTCATCCGGCCCATGGCTACACCTTC. This chain links TRBV5-1 with TRBJ1-2; the D gene is possibly TRBD1 (5 bases). Germline loops: CDR1 SGHRS, CDR2 YFSETQ. Trimming cost V 1 base and J 6 bases, with 19 bases left between them. The CDR3 contains 16 residues.

This chain uses TRBV9 with TRBJ1-3; 7 bases are shared with TRBD1. Germline lookup yields CDR1 SGDLS and CDR2 YYNGEE. Trimming removed 0 bases from V and 0 bases from J; junction bases left unmatched: 3. There are 16 residues in the CDR3. CDR3 in amino acids: CASSVGGGYSGNTIYF. DNA of the CDR3: TGTGCCAGCAGCGTAGGAGGGGGCTACTCTGGAAACACCATATATTTT.

This sequence joins TRBV2 and TRBJ2-7; no clear D. Trimming took off 2 bases at V and 4 bases at J, with 6 bases between the two ends. The CDR3 is made up of 12 amino acids. CDR1 and CDR2 from the germline V gene are SNHLY and FYNNEI. CDR3 protein: CASSERGYEQYF. In DNA, the CDR3 is TGTGCCAGCAGTGAAAGAGGTTACGAGCAGTACTTC.

The DNA for the CDR3 is TGTGCCTGGAACGACAGGGGGATGTGGAATTCACCCCTCCACTTT. Amino acids: CAWNDRGMWNSPLHF. This chain links TRBV30 with TRBJ1-6; 9 bases are a match to TRBD1. CDR3 length: 15 residues. CDR1 and CDR2 from the germline V gene are GTSNPN and SVGIG (reference sequence). The J segment lost 7 bases and the V segment lost 4 bases, leaving 8 bases of the junction unmatched.

This chain joins TRBV5-1 and TRBJ2-7, with 11 bases fitting TRBD2. The CDR3 extends over 17 amino acids. CDR1 and CDR2 (germline): SGHRS, YFSETQ. V lost 4 bases and J lost 5; bases outside the gene matches: 14. The CDR3 nucleotides are TGCGCCAGCAGCACCGCTGGGACTAGCGGAGGCGGAGACGAGCAGTACTTC. Translating it yields CASSTAGTSGGGDEQYF.

The chain employs TRBV9 and TRBJ1-1, with 7 bases lining up with TRBD1. The CDR3 spans 13 residues. J lost 5 bases, V lost 4 bases, and 5 bases had no gene match. Looked up from germline, CDR1 is SGDLS and CDR2 is YYNGEE. The CDR3 reads CASSLDRATEAFF. CDR3 sequence (DNA): TGTGCCAGCAGCCTTGACAGGGCTACTGAAGCTTTCTTT.

The V call is TRBV28, the J call TRBJ1-1; D unclear. The germline V gene encodes CDR1 MDHEN and CDR2 SYDVKM. This CDR3 has 12 residues. The V end was cut by 3 bases, the J end by 12 bases, with 14 bases between. In DNA, the CDR3 is TGTGCCAGCAGTTTTGGGCCCCCTGGGTCTTTCTTT. Amino acid sequence: CASSFGPPGSFF.

This clone was observed a few times. The genes are TRBV5-5 and TRBJ2-2, with TRBD2 identical over 9 bases. The CDR3 has 15 amino acids. J was trimmed by 6 bases and V by 4 bases; bases with no gene match: 7. CDR1 is SGHKS, CDR2 YYEKEE, per germline (reference sequence). CDR3 region: CASSPVGLAAGELFF. DNA of the CDR3: TGTGCCAGCAGCCCGGTGGGACTAGCTGCCGGGGAGCTGTTTTTT.

The gene calls are TRBV6-5 and TRBJ1-2; TRBD1 might be the D (5 bases). This CDR3 contains 14 residues. The ends were cut back, 2 bases at V and 5 bases at J, with 12 bases in the middle. Germline V CDR1 and CDR2: MNHEY, SVGAGI. This CDR3 is CASSYQGEEYGYTF. The CDR3 DNA sequence: TGTGCCAGCAGTTACCAGGGTGAAGAGTATGGCTACACCTTC.

The chain is built from TRBV28 and TRBJ2-7; no clear D gene. The CDR3 has 14 amino acids. V lost 1 base to trimming and J lost 4 bases, with 11 bases between them. CDR1 is MDHEN and CDR2 is SYDVKM in the germline V gene. The chain's CDR3 is CASSLLADKYEQYF. In DNA form, the CDR3 reads TGTGCCAGCAGTTTATTGGCCGATAAATACGAGCAGTACTTC.

This chain joins TRBV27 and TRBJ1-5; D might be TRBD1 (6 bases). The CDR3 runs to 14 residues. Germline CDR1 MNHEY, CDR2 SMNVEV (reference sequence). V lost 3 bases and J lost 5, with 11 bases in between. The CDR3 DNA sequence: TGTGCCAGCAGTTTGACAGGTCTCCATCAGCCCCAGCATTTT. It specifies CASSLTGLHQPQHF.